This TCR beta chain was found in a study of T-cell memory formation after mild COVID-19. Study as a whole: TCR clusters showed largely donor specificity.

On this clonotype itself: Its target is not known.

General observations from the study: CM and EM subsets held most contracting CD4+ clones; EMRA held CD8+ ones.

TCRdb ran MiXCR on the 5' RACE reads and lists one entry per CDR3 protein. The table includes 280,000 or so distinct CDR3 sequences, 8.2% detected once. The TCR sequence derives from a man aged 18 to 30 who had mild COVID-19 (a few samples of this study predate the infection). Cell type and time point are not known. The sequencing input was PBMCs or a T cell subset sorted from them (not recorded which).

CDR3 loop: CASSSLAGAHLAQYF. The CDR3 nucleotides read TGTGCCAGCAGTTCTCTAGCGGGGGCCCATTTGGCCCAGTACTTC. The chain combines TRBV6-5 with TRBJ2-5, with TRBD2 matching 10 bases. The CDR3 loop spans 15 amino acids. After removal of 4 bases from V and 9 bases from J, the junction contained 11 bases not matched to a gene. Germline-derived CDR1 and CDR2 are MNHEY and SVGAGI.